This T cell receptor beta chain was sequenced during a study of T cells after yellow fever vaccination. Study in general: It was SMART-Seq v4 Ultra Low Input that prepared the fractions with low cell numbers. Regarding the study as a whole: Few clonotypes appeared in both CD4 and CD8 compartments. From the bulk population, abundant clonotypes could contaminate and appear within FACS-sorted repertoires.

Germline V gene sequence: CDR1 SQVTM, CDR2 ANQGSEA. This CDR3 has 11 residues. V lost 6 bases and J lost 6, with 11 bases in between. TCRdb ran MiXCR on the 5' RACE reads and lists one entry per CDR3 protein. The data show fewer than 500,000 distinct CDR3 sequences, around a sixth seen once. About this clonotype itself: Its antigen is unidentified.

The clonotype was recovered from a man aged 18 to 30 who received the YFV17D yellow fever vaccine. The sequenced sample was PBMCs, obtained before the yellow fever booster vaccination. The chain carries TRBV29-1 and TRBJ1-2; tentative D call: TRBD1 (5 bases). CDR3 protein: CSVWGDHGYTF. The CDR3, as DNA: TGCAGCGTGTGGGGGGACCATGGCTACACCTTC.